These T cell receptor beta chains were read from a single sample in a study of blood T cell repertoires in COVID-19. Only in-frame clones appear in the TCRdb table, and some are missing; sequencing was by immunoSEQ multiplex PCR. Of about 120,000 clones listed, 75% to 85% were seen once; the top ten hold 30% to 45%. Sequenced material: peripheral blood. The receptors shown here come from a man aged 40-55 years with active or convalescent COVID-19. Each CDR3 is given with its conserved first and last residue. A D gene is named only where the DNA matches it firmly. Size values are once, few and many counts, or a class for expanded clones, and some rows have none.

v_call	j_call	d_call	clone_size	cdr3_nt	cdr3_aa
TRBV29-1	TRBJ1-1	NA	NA	TGCAGCGTTGTAGGGCAGGGGAACACTGAAGCTTTCTTT	CSVVGQGNTEAFF
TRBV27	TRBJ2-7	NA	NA	TGTGCCAGCAGGGAGAGGGGAGGCGAGCAGTACTTC	CASRERGGEQYF
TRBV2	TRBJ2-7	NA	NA	TGTGCCAGCAGTGCGTGGGCAGGCCCTGCGTACGAGCAGTACTTC	CASSAWAGPAYEQYF
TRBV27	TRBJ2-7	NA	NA	TGTGCCAGCAGTCCCAAACAGGCGTCCGGAGCCTACGAGCAGTACTTC	CASSPKQASGAYEQYF
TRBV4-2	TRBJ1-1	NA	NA	TGTGCCAGCAGCCAAGGGGGAGGAGGCACTGAAGCTTTCTTT	CASSQGGGGTEAFF
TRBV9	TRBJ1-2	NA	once	TGTGCCAGCAGCGTAGAGGGACTCCCTTTGGATGGCTACACCTTC	CASSVEGLPLDGYTF
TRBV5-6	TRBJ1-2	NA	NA	TGTGCCAGCAGCGGTACAGGACGTGGCTATGGCTACACCTTC	CASSGTGRGYGYTF
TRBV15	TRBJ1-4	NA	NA	TGTGCCACCAGCAGAGATAAGGGAGCTAATGAAAAACTGTTTTTT	CATSRDKGANEKLFF
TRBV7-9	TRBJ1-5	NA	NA	TGTGCCAGCAGCCCCGGGGGGGGTCAGCCCCAGCATTTT	CASSPGGGQPQHF
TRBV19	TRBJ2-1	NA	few	TGTGCCAGCCCGATCAGGGTTACCTACAATGAGCAGTTCTTC	CASPIRVTYNEQFF
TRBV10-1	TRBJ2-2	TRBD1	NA	TGCGCCAGCAGCCCGGGACAGCCAAACACCGGGGAGCTGTTTTTT	CASSPGQPNTGELFF
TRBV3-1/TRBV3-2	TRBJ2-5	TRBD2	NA	TGTGCCAGCAGGGCTAGCGGAGAGACCCAGTACTTC	CASRASGETQYF
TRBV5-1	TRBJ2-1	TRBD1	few	TGCGCCAGCAGCTCCGACAGGGCCTCCTACAATGAGCAGTTCTTC	CASSSDRASYNEQFF
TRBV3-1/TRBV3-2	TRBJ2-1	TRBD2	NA	TGTGCCAGCAGCCGGGGGGGTAATGAGCAGTTCTTC	CASSRGGNEQFF
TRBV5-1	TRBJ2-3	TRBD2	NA	TGCGCCAGCACCATCGGGGGGAGCACAGATACGCAGTATTTT	CASTIGGSTDTQYF
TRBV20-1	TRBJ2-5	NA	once	TGCAGTGCTAACAAGCGGGAGACCCAGTACTTC	CSANKRETQYF
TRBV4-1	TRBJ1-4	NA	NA	TGCGCCAGCAGCCAAGAGACCTACAGGGCATTGGGTGAAAAACTGTTTTTT	CASSQETYRALGEKLFF
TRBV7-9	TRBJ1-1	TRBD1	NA	TGTGCCAGCAGCTCCTATGGACAGGGGGTGAACACTGAAGCTTTCTTT	CASSSYGQGVNTEAFF
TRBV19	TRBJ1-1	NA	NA	TGTGCCAGTCGGGCCGGGGGAAGGGGGAACACTGAAGCTTTCTTT	CASRAGGRGNTEAFF
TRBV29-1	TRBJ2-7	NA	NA	TGCAGCGTTGAAGATATGGCGGGCTACGAGCAGTACTTC	CSVEDMAGYEQYF
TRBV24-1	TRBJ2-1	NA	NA	TGTGCCACCAGTCAACTACGCAACAATGAGCAGTTCTTC	CATSQLRNNEQFF
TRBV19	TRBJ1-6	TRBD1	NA	TGTGCCAGTAGTCTGGGGACAGGGAGTAGGTCACCCCTCCACTTT	CASSLGTGSRSPLHF
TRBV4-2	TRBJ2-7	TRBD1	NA	TGTGCCAGCAGCCAGGAGACAGGGGTATCGTACGAGCAGTACTTC	CASSQETGVSYEQYF
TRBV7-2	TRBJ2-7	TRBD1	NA	TGTGCCAGCAGCTTAGTAGGGTTGTACAGGGGTACCTCCTACGAGCAGTACTTC	CASSLVGLYRGTSYEQYF
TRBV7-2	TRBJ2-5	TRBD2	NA	TGTGCCAGCAGCTTTAGCGGGGGGACCCAAGAGACCCAGTACTTC	CASSFSGGTQETQYF
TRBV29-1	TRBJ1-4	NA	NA	TGCAGCGTTGAAACAGGGAGTGAAAAACTGTTTTTT	CSVETGSEKLFF
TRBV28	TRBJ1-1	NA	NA	TGTGCCAGCAGACTGGAAGCGAAAGGGGCGAGGAGCACTGAAGCTTTCTTT	CASRLEAKGARSTEAFF
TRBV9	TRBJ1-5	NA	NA	TGTGCCAGCAGCGTCGGGACACTCAATCAGCCCCAGCATTTT	CASSVGTLNQPQHF
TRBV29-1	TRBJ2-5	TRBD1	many	TGCAGCGTTGAATTTTTATTGGGACAGGGAGGGGATGGGGAGACCCAGTACTTC	CSVEFLLGQGGDGETQYF
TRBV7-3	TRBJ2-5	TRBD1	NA	TGTGCCAGCAGCCCCTCCCCCAGGGGGCTCCAAGAGACCCAGTACTTC	CASSPSPRGLQETQYF
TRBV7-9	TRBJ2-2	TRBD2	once	TGTGCCAGCAGCACCTACACTAGCGTAAACACCGGGGAGCTGTTTTTT	CASSTYTSVNTGELFF
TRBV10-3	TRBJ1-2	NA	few	TGTGCCATCAGCCTAAAGGGGGGGTTAGCTAACTATGGCTACACCTTC	CAISLKGGLANYGYTF
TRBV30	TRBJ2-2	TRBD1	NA	TGTGCCTGGAGTGTCTCCGACAGGGACACCGGGGAGCTGTTTTTT	CAWSVSDRDTGELFF
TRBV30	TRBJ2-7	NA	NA	TGTGCCTGGAGGAGCGCGAGCTACGAGCAGTACTTC	CAWRSASYEQYF